What follows are 17 T cell receptor beta chains derived from one specimen sequenced in a study of OX40 agonist ivuxolimab in advanced cancers. Using immunoSEQ multiplex PCR, the repertoire was profiled, and TCRdb retains in-frame clones only, with some absent. The sample lists some 28,000 clones, approximately 81% occurring once. The sequences come from CD4+ or CD8+ T cells sorted from blood, collected in a trial of the OX40 agonist ivuxolimab. These receptors originate from an adult with an advanced solid tumor such as melanoma, head and neck, liver or kidney cancer.

This clone appeared a single time. V is TRBV11-2 and J is TRBJ1-2; a weak D match, TRBD1 (5 bases). The CDR3 is 15 amino acids. Deletions cut 6 bases from V and 8 bases from J, with 22 bases between. The germline gives CDR1 SGHAT, CDR2 FQNNGV. CDR3 protein: CASSFIGTNVWGYTF. The CDR3 DNA is TGTGCCAGCAGTTTCATCGGGACTAATGTATGGGGCTACACCTTC.

This clone has just one count. The chain joins TRBV28 to TRBJ2-5, with D perhaps being TRBD1 or TRBD2 (5 bases each). Per the germline V gene, CDR1 is MDHEN and CDR2 is SYDVKM. There are 16 residues in the CDR3. V was cut by 1 base and J by 5 bases, with 17 bases left in between. CDR3: CASSLSSAGTKETQYF. The CDR3 region has the DNA TGTGCCAGCAGTTTATCCTCCGCCGGGACCAAGGAGACCCAGTACTTC.

The V call is TRBV18, the J call TRBJ2-2; D is ambiguous. Germline CDR1 KGHSH, CDR2 LQKENI. This CDR3 is built from 15 residues. V gave up 0 bases and J gave up 4 bases, with 9 bases separating them. This CDR3 is CASSPPRGSTGELFF. Written as DNA, the CDR3 is TGTGCCAGCTCACCACCTCGCGGCAGCACCGGGGAGCTGTTTTTT.

The genes are TRBV5-5 and TRBJ2-7; D remains ambiguous. The V and J ends lost 1 base and 2 bases respectively, with 10 bases between them. Germline CDR1 is SGHKS and CDR2 is YYEKEE (reference sequence). The CDR3 contains 14 residues. Here the CDR3 reads CASSLIPRTYEQYF. CDR3 DNA: TGTGCCAGCAGCTTGATCCCCAGAACCTACGAGCAGTACTTC. Filled out from reference TRBV5-5 and TRBJ2-7, the complete variable domain reads DAGVTQSPTHLIKTRGQQVTLRCSPISGHKSVSWYQQVLGQGPQFIFQYYEKEERGRGNFPDRFSARQFPNYSSELNVNALLLGDSALYLCASSLIPRTYEQYFGPGTRLTVT.

This clone has just a few counts. This rearrangement joins TRBV9 to TRBJ1-2; TRBD1 might be the D (5 bases). Germline CDR1 and CDR2: SGDLS and YYNGEE. Between the trimmed V and J ends, which lost 4 bases and 5 bases, there was a span of 12 bases. This CDR3 region has 13 residues. The CDR3 here is CASSSQGWYGYTF. CDR3 DNA: TGTGCCAGCAGCTCCCAGGGTTGGTATGGCTACACCTTC.

This clone appeared a single time. The chain employs TRBV7-6 and TRBJ1-5; 7 nucleotides agree with TRBD1. Germline V lookup: CDR1 SGHVS, CDR2 FNYEAQ. The length of the CDR3 is 13 residues. J gave up 9 bases and V 4 bases, and 6 bases lay outside the gene matches. As DNA, the CDR3 is TGTGCCAGCAGCTATTCACAGGGGTGGCCCCAGCATTTT. Encoded protein: CASSYSQGWPQHF.

This clone was seen more than once but under ten times. The chain carries TRBV5-6 and TRBJ1-3; tentative D call: TRBD1 (5 bases). CDR3 length equals 15 residues. Germline lookup yields CDR1 SGHDT and CDR2 YYEEEE. Trimming removed 3 bases from V and 3 bases from J, with 13 bases in between. The CDR3 DNA reads TGTGCCAGCAGCTCTACAGGCAGGGTTGGAAACACCATATATTTT. It specifies CASSSTGRVGNTIYF.

In regard to this clone: The identical CDR3 is also encoded by other nucleotide sequences in the sample. This sequence joins TRBV9 and TRBJ1-5; D remains ambiguous. This CDR3 is built from 14 residues. V dropped 0 bases and J dropped 7 bases, with 11 bases sitting between them. CDR1 is SGDLS, CDR2 YYNGEE, per germline. The CDR3 loop is CASSVGRGNQPQHF. The CDR3 DNA follows: TGTGCCAGCAGCGTAGGGAGAGGGAACCAGCCCCAGCATTTT.

The chain recombines TRBV7-2 with TRBJ1-2, with 9 bases identical to TRBD1. CDR1 and CDR2 from the germline V gene are SGHTA and FQGNSA. The CDR3 has 14 residues. The J segment lost 5 bases and the V segment lost 2 bases, leaving 3 bases of the junction unmatched. CDR3 DNA sequence: TGTGCCAGCAGCTTATGGGACAGGGATTATGGCTACACCTTC. It yields the protein CASSLWDRDYGYTF.

This clone came up once. The rearrangement uses TRBV19 and TRBJ2-1; no reliable D call. Germline CDR1 is LNHDA and CDR2 is SQIVND (reference sequence). This CDR3 is built from 15 residues. Deletions cut 4 bases from V and 5 bases from J, with 15 bases between. The CDR3 bases are TGTGCCAGTAGTACGCCAAGGGTCCTCAACAATGAGCAGTTCTTC. Protein sequence: CASSTPRVLNNEQFF.

The V call is TRBV18, the J call TRBJ1-4, with TRBD1 as a possible D gene (5 bases). CDR1 KGHSH and CDR2 LQKENI come from the germline V gene. The CDR3 extends over 13 amino acids. With 6 bases removed from V and 7 bases from J, the gap between germline ends came to 12 bases. In nucleotides, the CDR3 is TGTGCCAGCTCTCCCACGAGGGGTGAAAAACTGTTTTTT. This encodes CASSPTRGEKLFF.

This chain uses TRBV5-6 with TRBJ2-7; 7 positions agree with TRBD1. The CDR3 length is 14 residues. Germline V gene lookup returns CDR1 SGHDT and CDR2 YYEEEE. The J segment lost 2 bases and the V segment lost 8 bases, leaving 10 bases of the junction unmatched. The CDR3 loop is CASGRRDRPYEQYF. In DNA form, the CDR3 reads TGTGCCAGTGGACGCCGGGACAGACCCTACGAGCAGTACTTC.

The chain recombines TRBV6-5 with TRBJ1-3; D gene uncertain. Trimming took off 8 bases at V and 2 bases at J, with 4 bases between the two ends. This CDR3 has 11 amino acids. Germline V gene sequence: CDR1 MNHEY, CDR2 SVGAGI. CDR3 sequence (DNA): TGTGCCAGCCGGACTGGAAACACCATATATTTT. As protein: CASRTGNTIYF.

V gene TRBV19 combines with J gene TRBJ1-1; TRBD1 is a possible D gene (5 bases). The germline V and J ends were trimmed by 5 bases and 6 bases, with 16 bases remaining between them. The CDR3 consists of 14 residues. In germline, CDR1 is LNHDA, CDR2 SQIVND (reference sequence). The CDR3 bases are TGTGCCAGTAGTCTCCCAGGGCTTAGGGCTGAAGCTTTCTTT. It translates to CASSLPGLRAEAFF.

The chain has TRBV5-6 and TRBJ1-1; the D gene is possibly TRBD1 (5 bases). V was pared by 4 bases and J by 2 bases, with 12 bases between. CDR3 length equals 14 residues. Germline CDR1 is SGHDT and CDR2 is YYEEEE. The CDR3, as DNA: TGTGCCAGCAGCCTTCGACAGCCTAACACTGAAGCTTTCTTT. Residues: CASSLRQPNTEAFF.

This clone was detected only once. This chain links TRBV5-1 with TRBJ1-4; tentatively, D is TRBD1 (5 bases). The CDR3 is 13 amino acids. From germline, CDR1 is SGHRS and CDR2 YFSETQ. Trimming took 2 bases from V and 7 from J, leaving 9 bases between them. The CDR3 sequence: CASSFLQGEKLFF. The CDR3 nucleotides are TGCGCCAGCAGCTTTCTCCAGGGTGAAAAACTGTTTTTT.

The rearrangement uses TRBV7-9 and TRBJ2-2; 7 positions agree with TRBD1. Unmatched junction bases numbered 8, after V lost 5 bases and J lost 5 bases. Looked up from germline, CDR1 is SEHNR and CDR2 is FQNEAQ (reference sequence). There are 15 residues in the CDR3. Here the CDR3 DNA reads TGTGCCAGCAGCCCCGGGACAGAAGTGACCGGGGAGCTGTTTTTT. Translating it yields CASSPGTEVTGELFF.